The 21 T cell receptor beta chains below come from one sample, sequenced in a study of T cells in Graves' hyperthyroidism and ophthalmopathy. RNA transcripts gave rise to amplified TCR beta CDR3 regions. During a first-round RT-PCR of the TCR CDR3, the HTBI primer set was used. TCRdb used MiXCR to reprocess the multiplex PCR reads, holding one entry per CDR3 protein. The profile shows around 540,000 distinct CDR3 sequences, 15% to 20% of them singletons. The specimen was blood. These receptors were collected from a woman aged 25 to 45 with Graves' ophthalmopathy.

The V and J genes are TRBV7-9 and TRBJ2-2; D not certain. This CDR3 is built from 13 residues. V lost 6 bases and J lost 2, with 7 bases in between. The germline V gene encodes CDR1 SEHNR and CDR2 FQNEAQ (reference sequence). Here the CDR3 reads CASRAINTGELFF. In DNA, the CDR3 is TGTGCCAGCAGGGCGATTAACACCGGGGAGCTGTTTTTT.

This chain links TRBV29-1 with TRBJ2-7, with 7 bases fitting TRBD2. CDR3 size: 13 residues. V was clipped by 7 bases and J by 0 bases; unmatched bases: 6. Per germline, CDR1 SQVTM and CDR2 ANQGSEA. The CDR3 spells CSARLAHSYEQYF. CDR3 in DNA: TGCAGCGCGAGACTAGCCCACTCCTACGAGCAGTACTTC.

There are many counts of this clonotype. The CDR3 reads CASSFPGETQYF. The CDR3 DNA reads as TGTGCCAGCAGCTTCCCGGGGGAGACCCAGTACTTC. The chain uses TRBV11-3 and TRBJ2-5; D may be TRBD2 (5 bases). The germline V gene encodes CDR1 SGHNT and CDR2 YENEEA. This CDR3 comprises 12 residues. The V end was cut by 3 bases, the J end by 5 bases, with 7 bases between.

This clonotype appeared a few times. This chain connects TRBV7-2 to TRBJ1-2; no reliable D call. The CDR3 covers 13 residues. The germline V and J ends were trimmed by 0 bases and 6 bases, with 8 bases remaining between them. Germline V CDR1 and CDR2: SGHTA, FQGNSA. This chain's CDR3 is CASSLAGFDGYTF. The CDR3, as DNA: TGTGCCAGCAGCTTAGCAGGGTTCGATGGCTACACCTTC.

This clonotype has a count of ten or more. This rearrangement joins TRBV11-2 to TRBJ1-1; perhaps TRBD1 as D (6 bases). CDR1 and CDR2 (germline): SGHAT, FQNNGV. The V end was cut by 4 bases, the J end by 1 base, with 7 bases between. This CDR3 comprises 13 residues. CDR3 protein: CASSSDRNTEAFF. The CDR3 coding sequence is TGTGCCAGCAGCTCGGACAGGAACACTGAAGCTTTCTTT.

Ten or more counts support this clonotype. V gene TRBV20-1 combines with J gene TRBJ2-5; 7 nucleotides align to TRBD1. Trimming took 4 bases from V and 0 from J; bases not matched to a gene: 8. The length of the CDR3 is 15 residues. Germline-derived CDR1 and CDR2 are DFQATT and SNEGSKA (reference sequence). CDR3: CSANEITGDQETQYF. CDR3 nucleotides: TGCAGTGCTAACGAGATAACAGGGGACCAAGAGACCCAGTACTTC.

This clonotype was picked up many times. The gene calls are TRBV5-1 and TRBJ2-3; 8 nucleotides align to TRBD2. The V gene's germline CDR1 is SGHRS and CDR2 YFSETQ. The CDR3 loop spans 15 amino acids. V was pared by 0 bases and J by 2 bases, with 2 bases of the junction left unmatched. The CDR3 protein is CASSLVAGNTDTQYF. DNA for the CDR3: TGCGCCAGCAGCTTGGTAGCGGGGAACACAGATACGCAGTATTTT.

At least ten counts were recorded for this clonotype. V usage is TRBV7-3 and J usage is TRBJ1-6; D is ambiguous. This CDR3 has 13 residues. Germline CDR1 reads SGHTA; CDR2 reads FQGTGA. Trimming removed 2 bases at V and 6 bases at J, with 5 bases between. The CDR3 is CASSLATNSPLHF. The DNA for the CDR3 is TGTGCCAGCAGCTTAGCAACTAATTCACCCCTCCACTTT.

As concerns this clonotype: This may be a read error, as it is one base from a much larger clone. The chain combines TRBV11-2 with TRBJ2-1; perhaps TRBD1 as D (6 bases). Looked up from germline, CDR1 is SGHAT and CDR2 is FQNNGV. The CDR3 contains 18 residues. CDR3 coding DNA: TGTGCCAGCAGCTCACCCACACGGGGACATCACTCCTACAATGAGCGGTTCTTC. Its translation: CASSSPTRGHHSYNERFF.

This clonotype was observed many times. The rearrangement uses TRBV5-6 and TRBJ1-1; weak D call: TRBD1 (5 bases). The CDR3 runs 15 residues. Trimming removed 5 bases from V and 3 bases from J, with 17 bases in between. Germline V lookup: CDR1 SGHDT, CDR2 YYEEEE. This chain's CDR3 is CASRTAWNWYTEAFF. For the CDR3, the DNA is TGTGCCAGCAGGACAGCGTGGAACTGGTACACTGAAGCTTTCTTT.

The DNA for the CDR3 is TGTGCCAGCAGCCAAGCCACAGGGGTCAGATTTCAGTACTTC. The encoded protein is CASSQATGVRFQYF. The rearrangement links TRBV14 to TRBJ2-4; 7 bases agree with TRBD1. The CDR3 totals 14 residues. J lost 11 bases, V lost 1 base, and 8 bases had no gene match. Germline CDR1 is SGHDN and CDR2 is FVKESK.

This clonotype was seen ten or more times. Here the CDR3 DNA reads TGCAGTGCTACGATATGGGGCACTGATCAGCCCCAGCATTTT. Encoded protein: CSATIWGTDQPQHF. The chain joins TRBV20-1 to TRBJ1-5; a possible D gene is TRBD1 (5 bases). Germline CDR1 reads DFQATT; CDR2 reads SNEGSKA (reference sequence). CDR3 length: 14 residues. V was clipped by 4 bases and J by 5 bases, with 15 bases between them.

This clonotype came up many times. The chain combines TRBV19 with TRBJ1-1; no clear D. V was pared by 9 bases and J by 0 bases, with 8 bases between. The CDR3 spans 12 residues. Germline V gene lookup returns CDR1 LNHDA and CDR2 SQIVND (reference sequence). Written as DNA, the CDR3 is TGTGCCAGCCGAGATATGAACACTGAAGCTTTCTTT. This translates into CASRDMNTEAFF.

The CDR3 coding sequence is TGTGCCAGCAGTATCGTGACAGGGTGGTCCTACGAGCAGTACTTC. Amino acid sequence: CASSIVTGWSYEQYF. This rearrangement joins TRBV28 to TRBJ2-7; 7 positions match TRBD1. CDR3 length: 15 amino acids. With 5 bases clipped from V and 1 base from J, the junction kept 8 bases outside the gene matches. Germline assignment: CDR1 MDHEN and CDR2 SYDVKM.

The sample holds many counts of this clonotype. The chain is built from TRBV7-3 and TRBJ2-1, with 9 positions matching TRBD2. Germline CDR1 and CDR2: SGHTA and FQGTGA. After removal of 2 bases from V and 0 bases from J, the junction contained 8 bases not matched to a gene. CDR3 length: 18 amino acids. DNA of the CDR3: TGTGCCAGCAGCTTAGAGCTAGCGGGAACACACTCCTACAATGAGCAGTTCTTC. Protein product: CASSLELAGTHSYNEQFF.

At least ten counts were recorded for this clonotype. As DNA, the CDR3 is TGTGCCAGCAGTTTTCTAGGGGATAATTCACCCCTCCACTTT. Protein product: CASSFLGDNSPLHF. The chain links TRBV27 to TRBJ1-6; possible D gene TRBD1, 5 bases. Trimming shortened V by 3 bases and J by 5 bases, and 8 bases separated the two germline ends. This CDR3 is 14 amino acids long. Germline CDR1 and CDR2: MNHEY and SMNVEV (reference sequence).

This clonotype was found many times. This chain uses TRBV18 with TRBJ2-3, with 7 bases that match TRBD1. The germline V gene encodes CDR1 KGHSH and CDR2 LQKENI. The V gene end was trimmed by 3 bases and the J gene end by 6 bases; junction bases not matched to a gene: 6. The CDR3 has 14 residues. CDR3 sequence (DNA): TGTGCCAGCTCACCTCGCGACAGGGCCGATACGCAGTATTTT. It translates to CASSPRDRADTQYF.

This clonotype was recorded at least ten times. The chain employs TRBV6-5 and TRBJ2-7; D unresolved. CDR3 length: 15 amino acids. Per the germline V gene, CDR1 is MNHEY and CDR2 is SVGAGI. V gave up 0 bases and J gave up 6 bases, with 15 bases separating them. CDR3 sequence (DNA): TGTGCCAGCAGTTACTCGGCCATACGTTCGGGCGAGCAGTACTTC. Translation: CASSYSAIRSGEQYF.

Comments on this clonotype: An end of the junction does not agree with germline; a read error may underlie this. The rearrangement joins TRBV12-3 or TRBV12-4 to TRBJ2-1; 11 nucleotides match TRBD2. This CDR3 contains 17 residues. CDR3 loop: CASSLASSGRTDNGQFF. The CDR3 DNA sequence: TGTGCCAGCAGTTTAGCTTCTAGCGGGAGGACTGACAATGGGCAGTTCTTC.

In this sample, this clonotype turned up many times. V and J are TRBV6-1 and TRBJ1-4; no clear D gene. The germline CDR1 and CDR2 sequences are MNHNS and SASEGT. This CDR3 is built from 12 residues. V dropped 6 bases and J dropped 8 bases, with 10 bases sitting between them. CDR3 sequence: CASSNNREKLFF. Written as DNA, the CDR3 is TGTGCCAGCAGCAACAATCGGGAAAAACTGTTTTTT.

CDR3 in amino acids: CSARTGDSYEQYF. The CDR3 DNA reads TGCAGTGCTCGGACAGGTGATTCCTACGAGCAGTACTTC. This chain uses TRBV20-1 with TRBJ2-7, with 7 bases matching TRBD1. Germline V gene sequence: CDR1 DFQATT, CDR2 SNEGSKA (reference sequence). The CDR3 runs 13 residues. V lost 5 bases, J lost 1 base, and 5 bases stayed unmatched.